A single sample is the source of the 25 T cell receptor beta chains below, sequenced in a study of cytomegalovirus exposure and HLA in healthy donors. Primers included in the PCR were 60 Vbeta and 13 Jbeta primers. TCRdb's table, derived via immunoSEQ multiplex PCR, lists solely in-frame clones and lacks some. Among under 200,000 clones listed, approximately 81% were seen once. The specimen was PBMCs. The receptors here all came from a man younger than 30 in good health and CMV-seronegative.

The chain combines TRBV30 with TRBJ1-1; D is possibly TRBD1 (6 bases). V was clipped by 4 bases and J by 11 bases, with 20 bases between them. The CDR3 has 13 amino acids. The germline V gene has CDR1 GTSNPN and CDR2 SVGIG (reference sequence). CDR3 region: CAWNPGTPVDAFF. CDR3 nucleotide sequence: TGTGCCTGGAATCCCGGGACACCCGTCGACGCTTTCTTT.

In its sample, this clone was seen once. V and J are TRBV2 and TRBJ2-7; 10 bases are shared with TRBD2. This CDR3 contains 13 residues. Germline loops: CDR1 SNHLY, CDR2 FYNNEI. Trimming removed 11 bases from V and 2 bases from J; junction bases left unmatched: 6. The CDR3 nucleotides are TGTGCCGGTTCGACTAGCGGGCCCTACGAGCAGTACTTC. This sequence encodes CAGSTSGPYEQYF. The full variable domain, with the rest looked up from reference TRBV2 and TRBJ2-7, is EPEVTQTPSHQVTQMGQEVILRCVPISNHLYFYWYRQILGQKVEFLVSFYNNEISEKSEIFDDQFSVERPDGSNFTLKIRSTKLEDSAMYFCAGSTSGPYEQYFGPGTRLTVT.

On this clone: Other DNA sequences of this sample code for an identical CDR3. The genes are TRBV7-2 and TRBJ2-7; D is ambiguous. CDR1 is SGHTA and CDR2 is FQGNSA in the germline V gene. With 2 bases removed from V and 3 bases from J, the gap between germline ends came to 2 bases. There are 11 residues in the CDR3. This chain's CDR3 is CASSLLYEQYF. CDR3 DNA sequence: TGTGCCAGCAGCTTACTCTACGAGCAGTACTTC.

This clone has just a few counts. The DNA of the CDR3 is TGTGCCAGCAGCTCCTTCTCTAATCCGGGACAGGGGCCTGAGACCCAGTACTTC. This sequence encodes CASSSFSNPGQGPETQYF. The chain uses TRBV28 and TRBJ2-5, with TRBD1 identical over 10 bases. Germline CDR1 is MDHEN and CDR2 is SYDVKM. After removal of 6 bases from V and 5 bases from J, the junction contained 18 bases not matched to a gene. The CDR3 covers 18 residues.

This chain uses TRBV5-4 with TRBJ2-1; D ambiguous. The germline V and J ends were trimmed by 2 bases and 2 bases, with 8 bases remaining between them. Germline V lookup: CDR1 SGHNT, CDR2 YYREEE (reference sequence). This CDR3 spans 14 amino acids. DNA for the CDR3: TGTGCCAGCAGCTTTCGAGGCCCCTACAATGAGCAGTTCTTC. It is translated as CASSFRGPYNEQFF.

The chain combines TRBV7-8 with TRBJ1-1; TRBD1 matches 7 bases. The length of the CDR3 is 15 residues. V shed 5 bases, J shed 3 bases, and the junction held 9 bases outside the gene matches. The V gene's germline CDR1 is SGHVS and CDR2 FQNEAQ. Here the CDR3 reads CASSPPYRGYTEAFF. The CDR3 DNA reads TGTGCCAGCAGCCCTCCCTACAGGGGATACACTGAAGCTTTCTTT. The entire variable domain, with the rest obtained from reference TRBV7-8 and TRBJ1-1, is as follows: GAGVSQSPRYKVAKRGQDVALRCDPISGHVSLFWYQQALGQGPEFLTYFQNEAQLDKSGLPSDRFFAERPEGSVSTLKIQRTQQEDSAVYLCASSPPYRGYTEAFFGQGTRLTVV.

CDR3 sequence reads: CASSLKWGLNTGELFF. CDR3 bases: TGTGCCAGCAGCTTGAAGTGGGGCCTGAACACCGGGGAGCTGTTTTTT. This rearrangement joins TRBV5-8 to TRBJ2-2; D is perhaps TRBD1 (5 bases). The ends were cut back, 1 base at V and 1 base at J, with 11 bases in the middle. CDR1 and CDR2 (germline): SGHTS, YDEGEE. CDR3 size: 16 residues. Based on the CDR3 plus reference TRBV5-8 and TRBJ2-2, the full variable domain is EAGVTQSPTHLIKTRGQQATLRCSPISGHTSVYWYQQALGLGLQFLLWYDEGEERNRGNFPPRFSGRQFPNYSSELNVNALELEDSALYLCASSLKWGLNTGELFFGEGSRLTVL.

The chain joins TRBV25-1 to TRBJ2-3; TRBD2 agrees at 11 bases. Trimming at V came to 4 bases and at J to 5 bases, leaving 2 bases not matched to a gene. In germline, CDR1 is MGHDK, CDR2 SYGVNS. This CDR3 contains 14 residues. The CDR3 DNA sequence: TGTGCCAGCAGTGTCGGACTAGCGGGAGATACGCAGTATTTT. Encoded protein: CASSVGLAGDTQYF.

This clone occurred once. The chain employs TRBV6-5 and TRBJ1-1; possible D gene TRBD1, 5 bases. Trimming stripped 5 bases from V and 4 bases from J, with 11 bases between. The germline CDR1 and CDR2 sequences are MNHEY and SVGAGI. The length of the CDR3 is 13 residues. The CDR3 reads CASSIQGFTEAFF. The CDR3 nucleotides are TGTGCCAGCAGTATCCAGGGTTTCACTGAAGCTTTCTTT.

This clone has just a few counts. The chain links TRBV6-4 to TRBJ2-2; D perhaps matches TRBD2 (5 bases). Trimming left V 0 bases short and J 3 bases short, with 5 bases between. Germline CDR1 and CDR2: MRHNA and SNTAGT. The CDR3 has 14 amino acids. CDR3 protein: CASSDSRDTGELFF. In DNA form, the CDR3 reads TGTGCCAGCAGTGACTCGAGGGACACCGGGGAGCTGTTTTTT.

V gene TRBV7-3 combines with J gene TRBJ2-1, with TRBD2 matching 7 bases. Germline CDR1 and CDR2: SGHTA and FQGTGA. The CDR3 has 15 residues. The V segment lost 4 bases and the J segment 1 base; nucleotides outside the gene matches: 4. The CDR3 DNA follows: TGTGCCAGCAGCTCCGCGGGGGTTTCCTACAATGAGCAGTTCTTC. Its protein product is CASSSAGVSYNEQFF.

The rearrangement links TRBV6-1 to TRBJ1-1; 8 positions match TRBD1. With V trimmed by 6 bases and J by 7 bases, 10 bases remained unmatched. Germline CDR1 MNHNS, CDR2 SASEGT. The CDR3 spans 14 residues. The CDR3 region is CASRDRQGKGEAFF. Here the CDR3 DNA reads TGTGCCAGCAGGGATAGACAGGGGAAGGGTGAAGCTTTCTTT.

V and J are TRBV5-1 and TRBJ2-7; 9 positions agree with TRBD2. This CDR3 comprises 15 residues. Trimming cost V 3 bases and J 3 bases; bases outside gene matches: 7. Germline lookup yields CDR1 SGHRS and CDR2 YFSETQ. CDR3 DNA sequence: TGCGCCAGCAGCTCCGCTAGCGGGGTAGGCTACGAGCAGTACTTC. This translates into CASSSASGVGYEQYF. The full variable domain, completed using reference TRBV5-1 and TRBJ2-7, is KAGVTQTPRYLIKTRGQQVTLSCSPISGHRSVSWYQQTPGQGLQFLFEYFSETQRNKGNFPGRFSGRQFSNSRSEMNVSTLELGDSALYLCASSSASGVGYEQYFGPGTRLTVT.

This chain connects TRBV2 to TRBJ2-7; 7 bases fit TRBD1. The CDR3 totals 14 residues. Per germline, CDR1 SNHLY and CDR2 FYNNEI. The junction had 15 bases not matched to a gene; V was cut back by 10 bases and J by 6 bases. The CDR3 region has the DNA TGTGCCACCCACCTGGGACAGCCCCCTTCCGAGCAGTACTTC. Amino acids: CATHLGQPPSEQYF. The full variable domain, rest sourced from reference TRBV2 and TRBJ2-7, is EPEVTQTPSHQVTQMGQEVILRCVPISNHLYFYWYRQILGQKVEFLVSFYNNEISEKSEIFDDQFSVERPDGSNFTLKIRSTKLEDSAMYFCATHLGQPPSEQYFGPGTRLTVT.

V gene TRBV6-4 combines with J gene TRBJ2-2, with 8 bases aligning to TRBD2. This CDR3 is 14 amino acids long. Unmatched junction bases numbered 6, after V lost 8 bases and J lost 4 bases. Germline lookup yields CDR1 MRHNA and CDR2 SNTAGT. This chain's CDR3 is CASSTGGPTGELFF. The CDR3 region has the DNA TGTGCCAGCTCTACGGGGGGGCCCACCGGGGAGCTGTTTTTT.

The genes are TRBV19 and TRBJ2-5; D gene uncertain. Gene TRBJ2-7 matches the end of the DNA better, so the J call may be wrong. Germline-derived CDR1 and CDR2 are LNHDA and SQIVND (reference sequence). The CDR3 is made up of 13 amino acids. The CDR3, as DNA: TGTGCCAGTAGCCCCGTCGTCTCCTACGAGCAGTACTTC. Translated: CASSPVVSYEQYF.

This rearrangement joins TRBV28 to TRBJ2-5, with a tentative D call TRBD1 (6 bases). Germline V gene sequence: CDR1 MDHEN, CDR2 SYDVKM. The V gene lost 6 bases and the J gene lost 5 bases, with 13 bases spanning the gap. The CDR3 runs 13 residues. The CDR3 sequence is CASRTQGGETQYF. CDR3 in DNA: TGTGCCAGCAGGACACAGGGCGGGGAGACCCAGTACTTC.

CDR3 coding DNA: TGTGCCAGTATTCCGGGACATGCTACCGGGGAGCTGTTTTTT. It is translated as CASIPGHATGELFF. V and J are TRBV19 and TRBJ2-2, with a weak D call TRBD1 (6 bases). Per germline, CDR1 LNHDA and CDR2 SQIVND (reference sequence). CDR3 size: 14 residues. V lost 7 bases to trimming and J lost 5 bases, with 14 bases between them.

V gene TRBV29-1 combines with J gene TRBJ1-2; TRBD1 matches 7 bases. The CDR3 runs 13 residues. Germline V CDR1 and CDR2: SQVTM, ANQGSEA. Germline trimming cut 6 bases from V and 2 bases from J; bases unmatched to any gene: 6. CDR3 bases: TGCAGCGTGGGCGCGGGACAGAACTATGGCTACACCTTC. Its translation is CSVGAGQNYGYTF.

This CDR3 reads CSARTGGGYTF. The CDR3 DNA is TGCAGTGCAAGGACAGGGGGTGGCTACACCTTC. This sequence joins TRBV20-1 and TRBJ1-2, with 10 nucleotides matching TRBD1. This CDR3 is 11 amino acids long. V was pared by 6 bases and J by 7 bases, with 2 bases of the junction left unmatched. Germline loops: CDR1 DFQATT, CDR2 SNEGSKA (reference sequence).

The chain employs TRBV28 and TRBJ2-3; TRBD2 matches 16 bases. The CDR3 consists of 19 residues. Germline-derived CDR1 and CDR2 are MDHEN and SYDVKM. J lost 5 bases, V lost 6 bases, and 14 bases had no gene match. The CDR3 coding sequence is TGTGCCAGCAGCCCGGGACTAGCGGGGGGGTCAACGCCTGAAGATACGCAGTATTTT. Protein sequence: CASSPGLAGGSTPEDTQYF.

The CDR3 DNA sequence: TGTGCCAGCACCTTGGGGCTAGCGGTCACCGGGGAGCTGTTTTTT. Amino acids: CASTLGLAVTGELFF. The gene calls are TRBV13 and TRBJ2-2; 7 bases align to TRBD2. The ends lost 7 bases at V and 4 bases at J; junction bases unmatched: 9. This CDR3 is built from 15 residues. The germline V gene has CDR1 PRHDT and CDR2 FYEKMQ (reference sequence).

About this clone: One end of the junction does not line up with germline, which may come from a read error. The chain uses TRBV7-2 and TRBJ2-1; the match to TRBD2 covers 9 bases. CDR1 is SGHTA and CDR2 is FQGNSA in the germline V gene. The CDR3 is 14 residues long. The CDR3 loop is CASSLASGNNEQFF. The CDR3 DNA reads TGTGCCAGCAGCCTAGCTAGCGGGAACAATGAGCAGTTCTTC.

The CDR3 bases are TGTGCCAGCAGTTTACGAGGGAAAGGAAATCAGCCCCAGCATTTT. Protein: CASSLRGKGNQPQHF. This sequence joins TRBV28 and TRBJ1-5; D remains ambiguous. From germline, CDR1 is MDHEN and CDR2 SYDVKM. V was pared by 2 bases and J by 4 bases, with 12 bases between. This CDR3 has 15 residues.

The chain has TRBV27 and TRBJ2-3; 13 bases agree with TRBD2. With 4 bases clipped from V and 5 bases from J, the junction kept 6 bases outside the gene matches. The germline CDR1 and CDR2 sequences are MNHEY and SMNVEV (reference sequence). This CDR3 region has 16 residues. The CDR3 region is CASSYLLAGGVDTQYF. In DNA, the CDR3 is TGTGCCAGCAGTTACCTACTAGCGGGAGGGGTAGATACGCAGTATTTT.